A single T cell receptor (beta chain) is shown here with its context. The sample belongs to a study of T-cell reconstitution after alpha-beta-depleted transplantation in children. This CDR3 has 13 residues. The V gene's germline CDR1 is SEHNR and CDR2 FQNEAQ (reference sequence). Trimming removed 9 bases at V and 6 bases at J, with 17 bases between. Unique molecular identifiers featured in how the TCRbeta library was prepared. TCRdb ran MiXCR on the PCR reads and lists one entry per CDR3 protein. This sample carries roughly 490,000 distinct CDR3 sequences, about an eighth of them seen once, and the ten largest clones take 13% to 15%.

Here the sequenced sample was PBMCs, mostly from graft donor cells, taken 180 days after TCRalphabeta/CD19-depleted stem cell transplant. The receptor was derived from a female patient between 2 and 15 years old who had a stem cell transplant for aplastic anemia, so the T cells may come from the graft donor. The chain is built from TRBV7-9 and TRBJ1-1; no clear D. This chain's CDR3 is CASRRLRSPEAFF. The CDR3 bases are TGTGCCAGTCGACGGTTGAGGAGTCCTGAAGCTTTCTTT.